This passage covers 10 T cell receptor beta chains from one sample sequenced in a study of cytomegalovirus exposure and HLA in healthy donors. The PCR employed 60 Vbeta primers together with 13 Jbeta primers. Method: immunoSEQ multiplex PCR; TCRdb's copy keeps in-frame clones and lacks some. This sample has about 190,000 clones, with more than 70% found just once. Sequencing input: PBMCs. The receptors were gathered from a man under 40 in good health and CMV-seropositive.

The chain combines TRBV7-2 with TRBJ1-5; perhaps TRBD1 as D (5 bases). Per the germline V gene, CDR1 is SGHTA and CDR2 is FQGNSA. Trimming removed 5 bases at V and 7 bases at J, with 12 bases between. CDR3 length: 13 residues. As DNA, the CDR3 is TGTGCCAGCAGCCCACAGGCATTGCAGCCCCAGCATTTT. This gives the protein CASSPQALQPQHF.

The genes are TRBV19 and TRBJ1-2; 9 bases fit TRBD1. The ends lost 5 bases at V and 8 bases at J; junction bases unmatched: 6. CDR1 and CDR2 from the germline V gene are LNHDA and SQIVND (reference sequence). This CDR3 contains 13 residues. CDR3 region: CASSERTGDGYTF. In nucleotides, the CDR3 is TGTGCCAGTAGTGAAAGGACAGGGGACGGCTACACCTTC. The variable domain in full, with the rest retrieved from reference TRBV19 and TRBJ1-2, is DGGITQSPKYLFRKEGQNVTLSCEQNLNHDAMYWYRQDPGQGLRLIYYSQIVNDFQKGDIAEGYSVSREKKESFPLTVTSAQKNPTAFYLCASSERTGDGYTFGSGTRLTVV.

The V gene is TRBV9, the J gene TRBJ2-3; D possibly corresponds to TRBD2 (7 bases). The CDR3 is 14 amino acids. With 3 bases removed from V and 3 bases from J, the gap between germline ends came to 11 bases. Germline V lookup: CDR1 SGDLS, CDR2 YYNGEE. The CDR3 sequence: CASSAGGWTDTQYF. In nucleotides, the CDR3 is TGTGCCAGCAGCGCGGGGGGCTGGACAGATACGCAGTATTTT.

J is TRBJ1-4 and V is TRBV30; D unclear. The CDR3 covers 14 residues. V gave up 2 bases and J gave up 0 bases, with 7 bases separating them. The germline V gene encodes CDR1 GTSNPN and CDR2 SVGIG (reference sequence). Written as DNA, the CDR3 is TGTGCCTGGAGTCCCTTATCAACTAATGAAAAACTGTTTTTT. It codes for CAWSPLSTNEKLFF.

The CDR3 loop is CASSPGSGRRYSGANVLTF. The DNA of the CDR3 is TGTGCCAGCTCACCAGGGTCAGGCAGACGATACTCTGGGGCCAACGTCCTGACTTTC. The gene calls are TRBV18 and TRBJ2-6; D ambiguous. The CDR3 runs to 19 residues. Germline V gene lookup returns CDR1 KGHSH and CDR2 LQKENI. Trimming stripped 2 bases from V and 0 bases from J, with 17 bases between.

The V gene is TRBV7-3, the J gene TRBJ2-2; 11 positions match TRBD1. The V gene end was trimmed by 2 bases and the J gene end by 7 bases; junction bases not matched to a gene: 6. This CDR3 comprises 16 residues. The germline gives CDR1 SGHTA, CDR2 FQGTGA. CDR3 DNA sequence: TGTGCCAGCAGCTTATTTGGACAGGGGGCCGGCGGGGAGCTGTTTTTT. Translated, it gives CASSLFGQGAGGELFF. Full variable domain (rest looked up from reference TRBV7-3 and TRBJ2-2): GAGVSQTPSNKVTEKGKYVELRCDPISGHTALYWYRQSLGQGPEFLIYFQGTGAADDSGLPNDRFFAVRPEGSVSTLKIQRTERGDSAVYLCASSLFGQGAGGELFFGEGSRLTVL.

V is TRBV7-2 and J is TRBJ2-1; TRBD2 matches at 7 bases. This CDR3 region has 15 residues. CDR1 SGHTA and CDR2 FQGNSA come from the germline V gene. Trimming at V came to 4 bases and at J to 4 bases, leaving 7 bases not matched to a gene. CDR3 region: CASSSTSGIYNEQFF. The CDR3 DNA is TGTGCCAGCAGCTCCACCAGCGGGATTTACAATGAGCAGTTCTTC.

DNA of the CDR3: TGTGCCAGCAGCTTAAGGGAACAGGGAGGGCACGAGCAGTACTTC. Its protein is CASSLREQGGHEQYF. This rearrangement joins TRBV5-6 to TRBJ2-7; maybe TRBD2 (7 bases). The CDR3 has 15 amino acids. V lost 2 bases and J 5 bases, leaving 17 bases between the germline ends. From germline, CDR1 is SGHDT and CDR2 YYEEEE. Based on the CDR3 plus reference TRBV5-6 and TRBJ2-7, the full variable domain is DAGVTQSPTHLIKTRGQQVTLRCSPKSGHDTVSWYQQALGQGPQFIFQYYEEEERQRGNFPDRFSGHQFPNYSSELNVNALLLGDSALYLCASSLREQGGHEQYFGPGTRLTVT.

In nucleotides, the CDR3 is TGCGCCAGCAGCCTTCGAAGCGGGGGGGCCGTAAATACGCAGTATTTT. Translating it yields CASSLRSGGAVNTQYF. V gene TRBV5-1 combines with J gene TRBJ2-3, with TRBD2 matching over 10 bases. This CDR3 region has 16 residues. Germline V CDR1 and CDR2: SGHRS, YFSETQ. The V and J ends lost 4 bases and 7 bases, in that order; junction bases with no gene match: 12.

The chain recombines TRBV7-2 with TRBJ1-1, with D tentatively TRBD1 (5 bases). The germline V gene encodes CDR1 SGHTA and CDR2 FQGNSA. The CDR3 is 14 amino acids. V was trimmed by 2 bases and J by 1 base, leaving 8 bases between them. CDR3 protein: CASSLSTGNTEAFF. DNA of the CDR3: TGTGCCAGCAGCTTATCCACAGGGAACACTGAAGCTTTCTTT.